This is a list of T cell receptor beta chains from one sample in a study of Graves' ophthalmopathy and Graves' hyperthyroidism. MiXCR, applied by TCRdb to the multiplex PCR reads, yields one record per CDR3 protein. The sample lists around 1.1 million distinct CDR3 sequences; less than 45% were seen once. Sequenced material: peripheral blood or thyroid tissue (not recorded which). The receptors here all came from an adult man with Graves' hyperthyroidism. The CDR3 runs from the conserved cysteine through the conserved F or W. The D gene is left open where the match is weak. Expanded clones get a size class; other rows say once, few or many, or leave the size out.

j_call	v_call	clone_size	d_call	cdr3_aa	cdr3_nt
TRBJ1-1	TRBV27	few	TRBD1	CASSLRAGGRDTEAFF	TGTGCCAGCAGTTTAAGGGCAGGGGGGAGGGACACTGAAGCTTTCTTT
TRBJ2-7	TRBV6-6	few	TRBD1	CASRQQGSESYEQYF	TGTGCCAGCAGGCAACAGGGGAGTGAGTCCTACGAGCAGTACTTC
TRBJ1-1	TRBV28	NA	NA	CASSFNGGRTEAFF	TGTGCCAGCAGTTTCAACGGGGGGCGCACTGAAGCTTTCTTT
TRBJ1-4	TRBV4-2	NA	TRBD1	CASRTQGDRGEKLFF	TGTGCCAGCAGAACCCAAGGGGACAGGGGCGAAAAACTGTTTTTT
TRBJ2-5	TRBV7-2	many	NA	CASSSGQGRYQETQYF	TGTGCCAGCAGTTCTGGTCAGGGCAGGTACCAAGAGACCCAGTACTTC
TRBJ2-7	TRBV4-3	NA	NA	CASSQAEYYEQYF	TGCGCCAGCAGCCAAGCGGAATACTACGAGCAGTACTTC
TRBJ1-5	TRBV19	NA	TRBD1	CASSIARTGNQPQHF	TGTGCCAGTAGTATAGCTCGGACAGGGAATCAGCCCCAGCATTTT
TRBJ1-2	TRBV12-3/TRBV12-4	few	NA	CASSFFGTGYTF	TGTGCCAGCAGTTTTTTCGGTACTGGCTACACCTTC
TRBJ1-6	TRBV7-2	many	NA	CASSLEVRQELHF	TGTGCCAGCAGCTTAGAAGTGAGGCAGGAACTCCACTTT
TRBJ1-1	TRBV7-3	few	NA	CASSLSPNTGAFF	TGTGCCAGCAGCTTAAGCCCCAACACTGGAGCTTTCTTT
TRBJ1-5	TRBV10-3	few	NA	CASSPDVSSNQPQHF	TGTGCCAGCTCCCCGGACGTCAGTTCGAATCAGCCCCAGCATTTT
TRBJ1-4	TRBV13	NA	TRBD1	CASCHRSGQGHEKLFF	TGTGCCAGCTGCCATCGCTCGGGACAGGGGCATGAAAAACTGTTTTTT
TRBJ2-2	TRBV12-3/TRBV12-4	NA	NA	CASSTRWGELFF	TGTGCCAGCAGCACTAGGTGGGGGGAGCTGTTTTTT
TRBJ1-3	TRBV29-1	NA	NA	CSVGGGGTSSGNTIYF	TGCAGCGTTGGTGGTGGGGGAACGAGCTCTGGAAACACCATATATTTT
TRBJ2-7	TRBV7-8	many	TRBD1	CASSPGQGAFHEQYF	TGTGCCAGCAGCCCCGGACAGGGGGCTTTCCACGAGCAGTACTTC
TRBJ1-1	TRBV10-3	many	NA	CAIGEAFF	TGTGCCATCGGCGAAGCTTTCTTT
TRBJ1-1	TRBV7-9	many	NA	CASSPGDGGARTEAFF	TGTGCCAGCAGCCCGGGGGATGGGGGGGCTCGTACTGAAGCTTTCTTT
TRBJ1-1	TRBV3-1	NA	NA	CASSHGPVTEAFF	TGTGCCAGCAGCCATGGTCCGGTCACTGAAGCTTTCTTT
TRBJ2-7	TRBV12-3/TRBV12-4	NA	TRBD2	CASGWGGYEQYF	TGTGCCAGCGGGTGGGGGGGCTACGAGCAGTACTTC
TRBJ1-2	TRBV20-1	few	NA	CSASTADGSGYTF	TGCAGTGCTAGTACTGCGGACGGGTCGGGCTACACCTTC
TRBJ1-2	TRBV2	NA	NA	CASSEIAGTANTF	TGTGCCAGCAGTGAAATAGCGGGGACTGCCAACACCTTC
TRBJ2-7	TRBV30	NA	TRBD1	CAWSVRTGIGQYF	TGTGCCTGGAGTGTACGGACAGGGATTGGGCAGTACTTC
TRBJ2-7	TRBV7-8	NA	NA	CASSDHWGVEQYF	TGTGCCAGCAGCGACCATTGGGGCGTCGAGCAGTACTTC
TRBJ2-5	TRBV5-1	once	NA	CASSLSGTRETQYF	TGCGCCAGCAGCTTGAGCGGGACACGAGAGACCCAGTACTTC
TRBJ1-5	TRBV29-1	many	TRBD1	CSAQGDRYQPQHF	TGCAGCGCACAGGGGGATCGGTATCAGCCCCAGCATTTT
TRBJ2-5	TRBV7-9	NA	TRBD1	CASSYSDSRRIGRQGMETQYF	TGTGCCAGCAGCTACAGCGACAGTCGTAGGATAGGAAGACAGGGGATGGAGACCCAGTACTTC
TRBJ2-7	TRBV10-3	few	NA	CAISAVGGIDGYEQYF	TGTGCCATCAGTGCGGTGGGCGGGATCGACGGCTACGAGCAGTACTTC
TRBJ2-7	TRBV20-1	few	NA	CSARRGAVEQYF	TGCAGTGCTAGAAGGGGGGCGGTCGAGCAGTACTTC
TRBJ2-5	TRBV10-3	few	TRBD2	CASSSQRGGLSETQYF	TGTGCCAGCAGTTCTCAGCGGGGGGGCCTTTCGGAGACCCAGTACTTC
TRBJ1-5	TRBV29-1	NA	TRBD1	CSPGWPPTRGQGTGSNQPQHF	TGCAGCCCGGGATGGCCTCCGACAAGGGGACAGGGAACAGGGTCGAATCAGCCCCAGCATTTT
TRBJ2-5	TRBV29-1	NA	NA	CSVVRTRRTQETQYF	TGCAGCGTAGTGAGGACCAGAAGGACGCAAGAGACCCAGTACTTC
TRBJ2-5	TRBV11-1	NA	TRBD2	CASTTQDGRMETQYF	TGTGCCAGCACCACCCAGGACGGGAGGATGGAGACCCAGTACTTC
TRBJ2-7	TRBV15	many	NA	CATSRARHEQYF	TGTGCCACCAGCAGAGCTCGCCACGAGCAGTACTTC
TRBJ1-6	TRBV11-2	NA	NA	CASSVVGGHREMISPLHF	TGTGCCAGCAGCGTCGTTGGGGGACACCGCGAAATGATCTCACCCCTCCACTTT
TRBJ2-7	TRBV6-5	NA	NA	CASSLTRGFSYEQYF	TGTGCCAGCAGTTTAACTAGGGGGTTCTCCTACGAGCAGTACTTC
TRBJ2-5	TRBV10-2	once	NA	CASSARAAGTQYF	TGCGCCAGCAGCGCGAGGGCCGCAGGTACCCAGTACTTC
TRBJ1-5	TRBV28	NA	TRBD1	CASSLPQGTVGQPQHF	TGTGCCAGCAGTTTACCACAGGGGACGGTAGGTCAGCCCCAGCATTTT
TRBJ2-5	TRBV7-2	many	NA	CASSIYRTAHQETQYF	TGTGCCAGCAGCATTTATAGGACAGCCCACCAAGAGACCCAGTACTTC
TRBJ1-1	TRBV20-1	many	NA	CSARSTGSTEAFF	TGCAGTGCTAGGTCTACGGGGAGCACTGAAGCTTTCTTT
TRBJ1-1	TRBV10-3	NA	TRBD1	CAISGGQGGSTEAFF	TGTGCCATCAGTGGGGGACAGGGGGGAAGCACTGAAGCTTTCTTT
TRBJ1-1	TRBV20-1	NA	NA	CSLFPRGTEAFF	TGCAGTCTATTTCCCCGGGGGACTGAAGCTTTCTTT
TRBJ1-5	TRBV10-3	few	NA	CAISAGETQPQHF	TGTGCCATCAGTGCGGGGGAGACTCAGCCCCAGCATTTT
TRBJ1-1	TRBV20-1	NA	NA	CSASLVRDTEAFF	TGCAGTGCTAGTCTGGTACGGGACACTGAAGCTTTCTTT
TRBJ2-5	TRBV15	many	TRBD1	CATSSRDRGRETQYF	TGTGCCACCAGCAGCAGGGACAGGGGAAGGGAGACCCAGTACTTC
TRBJ2-2	TRBV7-2	many	NA	CASSFIGTSARFGELFF	TGTGCCAGCAGCTTTATCGGGACATCCGCTAGGTTCGGGGAGCTGTTTTTT
TRBJ2-7	TRBV20-1	few	NA	CSVGRGGGNYEQYF	TGCAGTGTTGGCAGGGGTGGGGGTAACTACGAGCAGTACTTC
TRBJ1-2	TRBV7-9	many	NA	CASSPTTSQRGYTF	TGTGCCAGCAGCCCGACGACTAGTCAGCGTGGCTACACCTTC
TRBJ2-7	TRBV6-4	NA	NA	CASSPGGTGRNEQYF	TGTGCCAGCAGTCCCGGGGGGACAGGCCGAAACGAGCAGTACTTC
TRBJ2-7	TRBV6-5	many	TRBD2	CASRKSIAGDSRTYEQYF	TGTGCCAGCAGAAAAAGCATAGCGGGAGACTCAAGGACCTACGAGCAGTACTTC
TRBJ2-7	TRBV7-9	NA	NA	CASSVRQVSEQYF	TGTGCCAGCAGTGTACGACAGGTAAGCGAGCAGTACTTC
TRBJ2-2	TRBV7-9	many	TRBD1	CASSLDLQGQYTGELFF	TGTGCCAGCAGCTTAGATCTACAGGGGCAATACACCGGGGAGCTGTTTTTT
TRBJ1-1	TRBV29-1	many	NA	CSAHRGGKAFF	TGCAGCGCTCACCGGGGGGGGAAAGCTTTCTTT
TRBJ1-2	TRBV15	NA	NA	CATSTRDPGTHDYGYTF	TGTGCCACCAGCACCAGGGATCCGGGGACCCACGACTATGGCTACACCTTC
TRBJ2-7	TRBV15	NA	NA	CATSRDRQGGYEQYF	TGTGCCACCAGCAGAGATCGGCAGGGGGGCTACGAGCAGTACTTC
TRBJ2-5	TRBV20-1	many	TRBD2	CSATSGRKETQYF	TGCAGTGCTACTAGCGGGAGGAAAGAGACCCAGTACTTC
TRBJ2-7	TRBV25-1	NA	TRBD1	CASSANQGAAGYEQYF	TGTGCCAGCAGTGCTAACCAGGGGGCAGCAGGCTACGAGCAGTACTTC
TRBJ2-7	TRBV25-1	NA	NA	CARDLGDGPYEQYF	TGTGCTAGAGATCTCGGAGACGGACCCTACGAGCAGTACTTC
TRBJ2-5	TRBV4-3	few	TRBD2	CASSHGLAGGRETQYF	TGCGCCAGCAGCCATGGACTAGCGGGAGGTAGAGAGACCCAGTACTTC
TRBJ1-2	TRBV7-8	few	TRBD1	CAGSPSTGNYGYTF	TGTGCCGGCAGCCCGTCGACAGGGAACTATGGCTACACCTTC
TRBJ2-5	TRBV7-9	NA	NA	CASSLMGRGETQYF	TGTGCCAGCAGCTTAATGGGGCGTGGAGAGACCCAGTACTTC